Sequencing of this T cell receptor beta chain was carried out in a study of T cell repertoires in cytomegalovirus infection. Study-wide context: HLA-C-restricted CMV epitopes, recently identified, and well-studied HLA-B-restricted ones were used by the study. CMV infection and matching HLA type were both indicated by public TCR beta signatures.

This CDR3 is 14 amino acids long. Germline V gene data show CDR1 as SGHTS and CDR2 as YDEGEE. Trimming took 0 bases from V and 2 from J, leaving 6 bases between them. As to this clonotype: Antigen: not known.

Points from the study as a whole: The cumulative frequency of public TCR beta families distinguished individuals who carried CMV together with the relevant HLA. CMV-specific HLA-C-restricted TCR beta clonotypes dominated the ex vivo response.

A single record per CDR3 protein comes from TCRdb applying MiXCR to the reads. The data show approximately 990,000 distinct CDR3 sequences, with less than 35% seen just once and over 13% held by the top ten. This sample comprised cultured CD8+ T cells from PBMCs, obtained from culture after CMV antigen stimulation. The TCR sequence derives from a human donor in good health (CMV status not recorded). Some clones in this sample may be carry-over from other donors' samples. The chain uses TRBV5-8 and TRBJ1-3; D gene uncertain. The CDR3, as DNA: TGTGCCAGCAGCTTGGTGAGGGCTGGAAACACCATATATTTT. As protein: CASSLVRAGNTIYF.